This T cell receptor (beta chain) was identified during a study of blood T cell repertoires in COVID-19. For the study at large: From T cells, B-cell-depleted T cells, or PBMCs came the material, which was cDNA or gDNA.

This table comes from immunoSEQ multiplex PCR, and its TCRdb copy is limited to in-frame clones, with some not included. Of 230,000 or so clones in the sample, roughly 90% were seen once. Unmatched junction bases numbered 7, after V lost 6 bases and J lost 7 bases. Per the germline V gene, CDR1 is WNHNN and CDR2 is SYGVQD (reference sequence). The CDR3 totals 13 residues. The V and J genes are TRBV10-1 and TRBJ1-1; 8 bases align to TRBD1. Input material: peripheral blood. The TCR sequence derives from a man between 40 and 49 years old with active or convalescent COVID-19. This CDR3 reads CASRADRAGEAFF. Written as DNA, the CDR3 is TGCGCCAGCAGAGCGGACAGGGCAGGTGAAGCTTTCTTT.